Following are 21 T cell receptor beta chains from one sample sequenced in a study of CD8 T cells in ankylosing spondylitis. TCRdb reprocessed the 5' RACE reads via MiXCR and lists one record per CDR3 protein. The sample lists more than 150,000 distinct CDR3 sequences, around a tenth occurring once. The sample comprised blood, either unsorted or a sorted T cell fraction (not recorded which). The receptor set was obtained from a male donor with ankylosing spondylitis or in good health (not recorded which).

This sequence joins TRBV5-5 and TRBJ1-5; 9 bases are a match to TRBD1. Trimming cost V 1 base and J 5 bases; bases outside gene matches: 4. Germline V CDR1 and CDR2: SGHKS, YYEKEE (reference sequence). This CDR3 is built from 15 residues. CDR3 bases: TGTGCCAGCAGCTTGTACCGACAGGGGGATCAGCCCCAGCATTTT. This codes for CASSLYRQGDQPQHF.

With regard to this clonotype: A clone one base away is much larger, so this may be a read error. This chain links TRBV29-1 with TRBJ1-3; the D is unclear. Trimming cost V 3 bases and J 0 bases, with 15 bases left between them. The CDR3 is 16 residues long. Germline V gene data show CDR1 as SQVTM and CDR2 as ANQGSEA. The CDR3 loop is CSVEKHSVLSGNTIYF. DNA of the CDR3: TGCAGCGTTGAGAAACACAGCGTCCTCTCTGGAAACACCATATATTTT.

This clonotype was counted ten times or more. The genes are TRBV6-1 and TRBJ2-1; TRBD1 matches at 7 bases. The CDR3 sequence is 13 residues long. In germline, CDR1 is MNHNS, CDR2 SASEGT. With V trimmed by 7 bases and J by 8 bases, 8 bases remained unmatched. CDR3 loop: CASTSTGHHEQFF. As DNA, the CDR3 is TGTGCCAGCACCTCGACAGGGCACCATGAGCAGTTCTTC.

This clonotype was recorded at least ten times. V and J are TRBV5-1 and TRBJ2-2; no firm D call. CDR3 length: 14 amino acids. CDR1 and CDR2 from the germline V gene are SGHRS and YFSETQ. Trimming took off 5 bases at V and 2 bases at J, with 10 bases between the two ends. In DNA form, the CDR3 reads TGCGCCAGCAGATACGCCGCCAACACCGGGGAGCTGTTTTTT. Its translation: CASRYAANTGELFF.

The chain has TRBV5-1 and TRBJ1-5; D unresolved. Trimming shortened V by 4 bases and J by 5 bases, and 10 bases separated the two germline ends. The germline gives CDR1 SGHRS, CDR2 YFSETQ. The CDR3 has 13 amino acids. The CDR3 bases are TGCGCCAGCAGCCCCGAAGGCCATCAGCCCCAGCATTTT. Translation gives CASSPEGHQPQHF.

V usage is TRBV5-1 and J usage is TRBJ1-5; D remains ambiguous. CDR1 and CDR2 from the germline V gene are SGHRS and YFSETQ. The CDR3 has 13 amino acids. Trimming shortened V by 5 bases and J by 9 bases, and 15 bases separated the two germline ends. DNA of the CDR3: TGCGCCAGCAGTTACGGGCCCGAGGCGCCCCAGCATTTT. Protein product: CASSYGPEAPQHF.

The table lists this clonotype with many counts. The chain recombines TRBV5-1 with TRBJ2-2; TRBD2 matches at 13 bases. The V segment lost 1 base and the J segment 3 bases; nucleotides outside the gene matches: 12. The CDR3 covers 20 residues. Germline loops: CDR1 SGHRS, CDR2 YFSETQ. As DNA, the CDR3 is TGCGCCAGCAGCTTGACCCTATTAATCGGACTAGCGGGAGACACCGGGGAGCTGTTTTTT. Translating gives CASSLTLLIGLAGDTGELFF.

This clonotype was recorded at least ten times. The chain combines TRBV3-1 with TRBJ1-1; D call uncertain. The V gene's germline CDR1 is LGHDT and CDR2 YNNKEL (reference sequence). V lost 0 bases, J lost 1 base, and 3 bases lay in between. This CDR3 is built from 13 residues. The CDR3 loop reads CASSQEWNTEAFF. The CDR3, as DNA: TGTGCCAGCAGCCAAGAGTGGAACACTGAAGCTTTCTTT. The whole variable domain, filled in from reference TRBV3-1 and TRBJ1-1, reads DTAVSQTPKYLVTQMGNDKSIKCEQNLGHDTMYWYKQDSKKFLKIMFSYNNKELIINETVPNRFSPKSPDKAHLNLHINSLELGDSAVYFCASSQEWNTEAFFGQGTRLTVV.

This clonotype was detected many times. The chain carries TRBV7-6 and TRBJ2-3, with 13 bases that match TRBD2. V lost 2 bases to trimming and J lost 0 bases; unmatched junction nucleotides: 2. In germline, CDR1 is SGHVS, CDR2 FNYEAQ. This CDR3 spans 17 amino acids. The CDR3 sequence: CASSLLGLAGSTDTQYF. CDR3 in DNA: TGTGCCAGCAGCTTACTGGGACTAGCGGGGAGCACAGATACGCAGTATTTT. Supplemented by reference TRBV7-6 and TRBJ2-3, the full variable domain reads GAGVSQSPRYKVTKRGQDVALRCDPISGHVSLYWYRQALGQGPEFLTYFNYEAQQDKSGLPNDRFSAERPEGSISTLTIQRTEQRDSAMYRCASSLLGLAGSTDTQYFGPGTRLTVL.

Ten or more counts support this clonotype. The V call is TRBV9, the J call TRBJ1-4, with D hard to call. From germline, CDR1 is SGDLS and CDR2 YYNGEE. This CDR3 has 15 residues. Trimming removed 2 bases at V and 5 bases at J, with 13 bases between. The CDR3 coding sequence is TGTGCCAGCAGCGTTAAGGGATCTTTGAATGAAAAACTGTTTTTT. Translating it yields CASSVKGSLNEKLFF.

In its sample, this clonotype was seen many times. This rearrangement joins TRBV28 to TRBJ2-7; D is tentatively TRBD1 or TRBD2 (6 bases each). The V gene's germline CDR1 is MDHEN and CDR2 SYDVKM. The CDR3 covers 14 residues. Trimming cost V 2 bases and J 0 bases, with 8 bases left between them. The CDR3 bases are TGTGCCAGCAGTTTAGGGGGGCTCTCCTACGAGCAGTACTTC. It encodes CASSLGGLSYEQYF.

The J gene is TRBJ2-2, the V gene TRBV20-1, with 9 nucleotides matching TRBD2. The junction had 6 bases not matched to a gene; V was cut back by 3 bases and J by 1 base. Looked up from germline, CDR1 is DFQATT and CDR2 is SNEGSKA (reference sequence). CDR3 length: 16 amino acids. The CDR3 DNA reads TGCAGTGCTAGGACTATAGCGGGGGTGAACACCGGGGAGCTGTTTTTT. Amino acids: CSARTIAGVNTGELFF.

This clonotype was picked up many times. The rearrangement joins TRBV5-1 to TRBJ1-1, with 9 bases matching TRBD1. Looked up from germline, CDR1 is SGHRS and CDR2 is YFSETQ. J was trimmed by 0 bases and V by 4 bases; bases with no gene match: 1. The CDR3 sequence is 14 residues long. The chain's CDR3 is CASSGQGMNTEAFF. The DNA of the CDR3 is TGCGCCAGCAGCGGACAGGGGATGAACACTGAAGCTTTCTTT.

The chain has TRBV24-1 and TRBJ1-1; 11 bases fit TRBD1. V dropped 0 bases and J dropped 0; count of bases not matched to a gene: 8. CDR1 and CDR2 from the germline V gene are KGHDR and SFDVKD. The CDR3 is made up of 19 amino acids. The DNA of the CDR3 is TGTGCCACCAGTGATTTGCAACGGGACAGGGGGTTCATGAACACTGAAGCTTTCTTT. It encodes CATSDLQRDRGFMNTEAFF.

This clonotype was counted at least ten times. CDR3 coding DNA: TGTGCCTGGGGCCGGTCCGTGACTGAAGCTTTCTTT. It specifies CAWGRSVTEAFF. J is TRBJ1-1 and V is TRBV30; D remains unclear. The germline V and J ends were trimmed by 5 bases and 5 bases, with 12 bases remaining between them. The CDR3 loop spans 12 amino acids. In germline, CDR1 is GTSNPN, CDR2 SVGIG (reference sequence).

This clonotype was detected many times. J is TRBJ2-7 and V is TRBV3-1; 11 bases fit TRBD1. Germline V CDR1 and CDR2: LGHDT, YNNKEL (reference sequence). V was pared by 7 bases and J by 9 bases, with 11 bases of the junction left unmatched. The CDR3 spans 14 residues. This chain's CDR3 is CASTPLSGQGAQYF. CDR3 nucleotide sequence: TGTGCCAGCACCCCCCTAAGCGGACAGGGGGCGCAGTACTTC.

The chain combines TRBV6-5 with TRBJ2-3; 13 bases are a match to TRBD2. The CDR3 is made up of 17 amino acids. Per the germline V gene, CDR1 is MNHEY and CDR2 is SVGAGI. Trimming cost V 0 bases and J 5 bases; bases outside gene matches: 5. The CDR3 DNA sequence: TGTGCCAGCAGTTACTCGGGGACTAGCGGGGAAGGAGATACGCAGTATTTT. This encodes CASSYSGTSGEGDTQYF.

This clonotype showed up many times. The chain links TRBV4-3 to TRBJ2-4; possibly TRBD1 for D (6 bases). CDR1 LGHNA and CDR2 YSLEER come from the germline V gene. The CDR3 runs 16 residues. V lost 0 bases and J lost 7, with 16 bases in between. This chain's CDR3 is CASSQDPDWGRNIQYF. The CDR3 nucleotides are TGCGCCAGCAGCCAAGATCCGGACTGGGGGCGGAACATTCAGTACTTC.

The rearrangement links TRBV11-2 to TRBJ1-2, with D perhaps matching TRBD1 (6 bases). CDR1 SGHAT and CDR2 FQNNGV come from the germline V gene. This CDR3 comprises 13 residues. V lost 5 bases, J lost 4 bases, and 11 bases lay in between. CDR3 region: CASSVQGSYGYTF. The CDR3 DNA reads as TGTGCCAGCAGCGTACAGGGTAGCTATGGCTACACCTTC.

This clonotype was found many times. The CDR3 bases are TGTGCCAGCAGCTTGGCGGCGGGTAGGGGGCAGTACTTC. Its protein product is CASSLAAGRGQYF. The chain is built from TRBV5-5 and TRBJ2-7, with D perhaps given as TRBD1 or TRBD2 (5 bases each). Trimming removed 0 bases at V and 9 bases at J, with 13 bases between. Germline CDR1 SGHKS, CDR2 YYEKEE (reference sequence). CDR3 length: 13 amino acids. Looking up the rest from reference TRBV5-5 and TRBJ2-7 gives the full variable domain: DAGVTQSPTHLIKTRGQQVTLRCSPISGHKSVSWYQQVLGQGPQFIFQYYEKEERGRGNFPDRFSARQFPNYSSELNVNALLLGDSALYLCASSLAAGRGQYFGPGTRLTVT.

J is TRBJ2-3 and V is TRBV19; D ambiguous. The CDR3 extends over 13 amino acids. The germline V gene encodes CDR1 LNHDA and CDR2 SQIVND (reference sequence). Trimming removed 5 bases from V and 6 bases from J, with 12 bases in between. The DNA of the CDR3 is TGTGCCAGTAGTTGGATGACAACGGATACGCAGTATTTT. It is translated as CASSWMTTDTQYF. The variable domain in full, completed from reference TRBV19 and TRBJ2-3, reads DGGITQSPKYLFRKEGQNVTLSCEQNLNHDAMYWYRQDPGQGLRLIYYSQIVNDFQKGDIAEGYSVSREKKESFPLTVTSAQKNPTAFYLCASSWMTTDTQYFGPGTRLTVL.